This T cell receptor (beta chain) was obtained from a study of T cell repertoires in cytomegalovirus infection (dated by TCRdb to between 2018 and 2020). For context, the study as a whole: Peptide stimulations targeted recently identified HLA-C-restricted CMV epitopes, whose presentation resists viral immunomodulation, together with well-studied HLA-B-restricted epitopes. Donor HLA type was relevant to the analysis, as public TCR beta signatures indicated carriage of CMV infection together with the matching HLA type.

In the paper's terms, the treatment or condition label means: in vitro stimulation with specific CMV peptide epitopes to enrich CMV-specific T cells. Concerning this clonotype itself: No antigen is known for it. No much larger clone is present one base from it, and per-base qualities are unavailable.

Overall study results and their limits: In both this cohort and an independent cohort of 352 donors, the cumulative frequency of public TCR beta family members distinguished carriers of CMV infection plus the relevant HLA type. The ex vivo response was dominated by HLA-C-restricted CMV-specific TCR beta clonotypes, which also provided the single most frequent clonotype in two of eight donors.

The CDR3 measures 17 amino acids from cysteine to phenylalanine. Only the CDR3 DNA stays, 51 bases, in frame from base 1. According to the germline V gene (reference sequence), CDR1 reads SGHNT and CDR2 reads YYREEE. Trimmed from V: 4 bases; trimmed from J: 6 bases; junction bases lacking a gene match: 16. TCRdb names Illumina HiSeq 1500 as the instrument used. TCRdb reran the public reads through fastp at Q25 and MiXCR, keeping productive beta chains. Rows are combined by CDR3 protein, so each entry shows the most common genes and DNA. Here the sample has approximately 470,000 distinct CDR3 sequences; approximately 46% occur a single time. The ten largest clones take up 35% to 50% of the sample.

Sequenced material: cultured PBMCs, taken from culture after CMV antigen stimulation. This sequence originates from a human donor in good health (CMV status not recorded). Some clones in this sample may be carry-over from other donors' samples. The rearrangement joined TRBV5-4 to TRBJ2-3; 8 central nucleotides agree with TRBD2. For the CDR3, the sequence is CASSPPGTRGFTDTQYF. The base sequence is TGTGCCAGCAGCCCCCCCGGGACTAGAGGGTTCACGGATACGCAGTATTTT.